These 27 T cell receptor beta chains were sequenced from one sample in a study of shared clonotypes between healthy human individuals (dated by TCRdb to between 2020 and 2021). The method was the immunoSEQ multiplex PCR assay. This is the immuneACCESS table as TCRdb keeps it, with only in-frame sequences that have V and J called. A part of the clones is gone; compared with another copy, unresolved V genes explain less than half, and the rest is unexplained. The sample records over a million clones, over 95% of which are singletons. Of the sample, more than 0.9% is held by the ten largest clones. Material: naive CD4+ T cells sorted from blood. Interpreted using the paper, the cell subset or site label stands for: CD45RA+ positively selected. The receptors derive from a man under 40 in good health.

The chain has TRBV29-1 and TRBJ2-2, with TRBD2 identical over 7 bases. The germline gives CDR1 SQVTM, CDR2 ANQGSEA. This CDR3 region has 13 residues. Trimming cost V 6 bases and J 6 bases; bases outside gene matches: 7. The CDR3 sequence is CSVCGSTSGELFF. Here the CDR3 DNA reads TGCAGCGTATGCGGGAGTACATCCGGGGAGCTGTTTTTT.

The chain is built from TRBV5-5 and TRBJ2-3; 9 nucleotides agree with TRBD2. Germline-derived CDR1 and CDR2 are SGHKS and YYEKEE (reference sequence). This CDR3 comprises 17 residues. With 4 bases clipped from V and 2 bases from J, the junction kept 11 bases outside the gene matches. The DNA for the CDR3 is TGTGCCAGCAGCCTACAGACTACTAGCGGGCTCACAGATACGCAGTATTTT. Translation gives CASSLQTTSGLTDTQYF.

In its sample, this clone was seen once. J is TRBJ1-5 and V is TRBV7-2; weak D call: TRBD1 (6 bases). The germline V and J ends were trimmed by 4 bases and 6 bases, with 13 bases remaining between them. The CDR3 length is 14 residues. Looked up from germline, CDR1 is SGHTA and CDR2 is FQGNSA. CDR3 protein: CASSSRGAFQPQHF. DNA for the CDR3: TGTGCCAGCAGCTCCCGGGGGGCTTTTCAGCCCCAGCATTTT.

V and J are TRBV6-5 and TRBJ1-5; no reliable D call. Per the germline V gene, CDR1 is MNHEY and CDR2 is SVGAGI. The V and J ends lost 6 bases and 1 base respectively, with 13 bases between them. This CDR3 has 15 amino acids. CDR3 residues: CASRRSGVSNQPQHF. CDR3 nucleotide sequence: TGTGCCAGCAGGAGGTCTGGGGTAAGCAATCAGCCCCAGCATTTT.

V gene TRBV19 combines with J gene TRBJ1-2; no clear D gene. Germline values: CDR1 LNHDA, CDR2 SQIVND (reference sequence). This CDR3 region has 11 residues. V shed 4 bases and J shed 6 bases, with 6 bases lying between them. CDR3 in DNA: TGTGCCAGTAGTAGCGTCCATGGCTACACCTTC. Translation gives CASSSVHGYTF. Filled out from reference TRBV19 and TRBJ1-2, the complete variable domain reads DGGITQSPKYLFRKEGQNVTLSCEQNLNHDAMYWYRQDPGQGLRLIYYSQIVNDFQKGDIAEGYSVSREKKESFPLTVTSAQKNPTAFYLCASSSVHGYTFGSGTRLTVV.

This chain links TRBV5-1 with TRBJ2-3; 9 bases align to TRBD2. CDR1 is SGHRS, CDR2 YFSETQ, per germline. The V and J ends lost 2 bases and 2 bases, in that order; junction bases with no gene match: 3. This CDR3 has 15 amino acids. The CDR3 loop reads CASSFGLATTDTQYF. The CDR3 DNA sequence: TGCGCCAGCAGCTTCGGACTAGCGACCACAGATACGCAGTATTTT.

The chain links TRBV6-4 to TRBJ2-2; D may be TRBD2 (5 bases). Trimming removed 0 bases from V and 0 bases from J, with 14 bases in between. The CDR3 consists of 18 residues. Germline loops: CDR1 MRHNA, CDR2 SNTAGT. The CDR3 DNA reads TGTGCCAGCAGTGACTCCCCGATTCCTAGCTCGAACACCGGGGAGCTGTTTTTT. Amino acid sequence: CASSDSPIPSSNTGELFF.

This clone was detected once. The chain combines TRBV6-6 with TRBJ1-5; the match to TRBD1 covers 7 bases. CDR3 length: 16 amino acids. The germline CDR1 and CDR2 sequences are MNHNY and SVGAGI (reference sequence). With V trimmed by 4 bases and J by 7 bases, 13 bases remained unmatched. The CDR3 DNA follows: TGTGCCAGCAGTTCCTCAAGGGGGCTGGCGTGGCAGCCCCAGCATTTT. The encoded protein is CASSSSRGLAWQPQHF.

The DNA of the CDR3 is TGTGCCAGCAGACTAGGGAGCTCCTACAATGAGCAGTTCTTC. Translating it yields CASRLGSSYNEQFF. This sequence joins TRBV14 and TRBJ2-1, with D perhaps matching TRBD2 (5 bases). Germline values: CDR1 SGHDN, CDR2 FVKESK. Trimming stripped 6 bases from V and 0 bases from J, with 9 bases between. The CDR3 has 14 amino acids.

In regard to this clone: The same CDR3 also results from other DNA sequences found in this sample. V is TRBV5-4 and J is TRBJ2-1, with TRBD2 identical over 9 bases. Trimming at V came to 4 bases and at J to 3 bases, leaving 5 bases not matched to a gene. CDR1 SGHNT and CDR2 YYREEE come from the germline V gene (reference sequence). The CDR3 extends over 15 amino acids. CDR3 coding DNA: TGTGCCAGCAGCGCGACTAGCGGTCTCTACAATGAGCAGTTCTTC. The encoded protein is CASSATSGLYNEQFF.

The J gene is TRBJ2-7, the V gene TRBV5-6; 9 nucleotides line up with TRBD1. Germline V lookup: CDR1 SGHDT, CDR2 YYEEEE. Unmatched junction bases numbered 5, after V lost 1 base and J lost 3 bases. The CDR3 extends over 15 amino acids. DNA for the CDR3: TGTGCCAGCAGCTTGACCCCGGGACAGGGCTACGAGCAGTACTTC. Translating it yields CASSLTPGQGYEQYF. The full variable domain, with the rest looked up from reference TRBV5-6 and TRBJ2-7, is DAGVTQSPTHLIKTRGQQVTLRCSPKSGHDTVSWYQQALGQGPQFIFQYYEEEERQRGNFPDRFSGHQFPNYSSELNVNALLLGDSALYLCASSLTPGQGYEQYFGPGTRLTVT.

The V call is TRBV7-9, the J call TRBJ2-7; 9 positions match TRBD2. With V trimmed by 5 bases and J by 9 bases, 11 bases remained unmatched. Germline-derived CDR1 and CDR2 are SEHNR and FQNEAQ (reference sequence). The CDR3 consists of 14 residues. CDR3 sequence (DNA): TGTGCCAGCAGCCTTTTAGCTAGCGGGATGGCGCAGTACTTC. It specifies CASSLLASGMAQYF. Looking up the rest from reference TRBV7-9 and TRBJ2-7 gives the full variable domain: DTGVSQNPRHKITKRGQNVTFRCDPISEHNRLYWYRQTLGQGPEFLTYFQNEAQLEKSRLLSDRFSAERPKGSFSTLEIQRTEQGDSAMYLCASSLLASGMAQYFGPGTRLTVT.

The genes are TRBV7-9 and TRBJ2-7, with D uncertain. The germline V gene has CDR1 SEHNR and CDR2 FQNEAQ (reference sequence). The CDR3 runs to 13 residues. V was trimmed by 5 bases and J by 2 bases, leaving 10 bases between them. The CDR3 loop is CASSPLTTYEQYF. The CDR3 coding sequence is TGTGCCAGCAGCCCCCTAACCACCTACGAGCAGTACTTC. Combining the CDR3 with reference TRBV7-9 and TRBJ2-7 gives the whole variable domain DTGVSQNPRHKITKRGQNVTFRCDPISEHNRLYWYRQTLGQGPEFLTYFQNEAQLEKSRLLSDRFSAERPKGSFSTLEIQRTEQGDSAMYLCASSPLTTYEQYFGPGTRLTVT.

The table lists this clone with a count of one. The genes are TRBV7-9 and TRBJ1-2; D gene uncertain. Trimming took 1 base from V and 5 from J, leaving 14 bases between them. The CDR3 covers 15 residues. CDR1 is SEHNR, CDR2 FQNEAQ, per germline (reference sequence). The CDR3 sequence is CASSLEIPGSYGYTF. CDR3 coding DNA: TGTGCCAGCAGCTTAGAAATTCCGGGATCTTATGGCTACACCTTC.

The V and J genes are TRBV5-1 and TRBJ2-7; 7 bases line up with TRBD1. The germline V gene has CDR1 SGHRS and CDR2 YFSETQ. The CDR3 covers 16 residues. J lost 0 bases, V lost 6 bases, and 12 bases had no gene match. Written as DNA, the CDR3 is TGCGCCAGCAACCTACAACCGACAGGGAACTCCTACGAGCAGTACTTC. Its translation is CASNLQPTGNSYEQYF.

The genes are TRBV5-1 and TRBJ2-5; TRBD1 matches at 9 bases. The CDR3 covers 17 residues. The ends lost 4 bases at V and 1 base at J; junction bases unmatched: 11. Germline loops: CDR1 SGHRS, CDR2 YFSETQ. CDR3 loop: CASSRDPTGGIQETQYF. The CDR3 bases are TGCGCCAGCAGCCGTGACCCGACAGGGGGTATCCAAGAGACCCAGTACTTC. The full variable domain, its missing parts supplied by reference TRBV5-1 and TRBJ2-5, is KAGVTQTPRYLIKTRGQQVTLSCSPISGHRSVSWYQQTPGQGLQFLFEYFSETQRNKGNFPGRFSGRQFSNSRSEMNVSTLELGDSALYLCASSRDPTGGIQETQYFGPGTRLLVL.

V and J are TRBV18 and TRBJ1-1; 7 nucleotides line up with TRBD1. The CDR3 is 14 residues long. V trimming: 1 base; J trimming: 5 bases; junction bases outside the gene matches: 4. Germline-derived CDR1 and CDR2 are KGHSH and LQKENI. This chain's CDR3 is CASSPLAGGTEAFF. The CDR3 DNA is TGTGCCAGCTCACCACTTGCAGGGGGGACTGAAGCTTTCTTT.

CDR3: CASSSRTGSATNEKLFF. The CDR3 coding sequence is TGTGCCAGCTCATCTAGGACAGGGTCCGCAACTAATGAAAAACTGTTTTTT. V is TRBV18 and J is TRBJ1-4, with 8 bases that match TRBD1. V was pared by 5 bases and J by 0 bases, with 8 bases of the junction left unmatched. Germline-derived CDR1 and CDR2 are KGHSH and LQKENI. CDR3 length: 17 residues.

The rearrangement joins TRBV28 to TRBJ2-7; the match to TRBD1 covers 7 bases. The junction had 8 bases not matched to a gene; V was cut back by 5 bases and J by 4 bases. This CDR3 is built from 14 residues. Per the germline V gene, CDR1 is MDHEN and CDR2 is SYDVKM. The CDR3 nucleotides read TGTGCCAGCAGTGGGCAGACAGGGAAGTACGAGCAGTACTTC. As protein: CASSGQTGKYEQYF.

The J gene is TRBJ2-1, the V gene TRBV9; TRBD1 might be the D (6 bases). Trimming removed 5 bases at V and 10 bases at J, with 10 bases between. The germline CDR1 and CDR2 sequences are SGDLS and YYNGEE. There are 11 residues in the CDR3. The CDR3 here is CASRGGREQFF. The CDR3 region has the DNA TGTGCCAGCAGAGGGGGTAGGGAGCAGTTCTTC.

DNA for the CDR3: TGCGCCAGCAGCACCGTGGGGCAGGGCTACACCTTC. This translates into CASSTVGQGYTF. The chain combines TRBV10-1 with TRBJ1-2, with TRBD1 as a possible D gene (5 bases). V was trimmed by 6 bases and J by 8 bases, leaving 13 bases between them. This CDR3 has 12 residues. Looked up from germline, CDR1 is WNHNN and CDR2 is SYGVQD (reference sequence).

This clone was recorded once. The chain couples TRBV2 to TRBJ2-7, with D hard to call. CDR3 length: 12 amino acids. Trimming removed 6 bases from V and 2 bases from J, with 8 bases in between. Germline CDR1 and CDR2: SNHLY and FYNNEI. The CDR3: CASRDPTYEQYF. The CDR3 nucleotides are TGTGCCAGCAGGGACCCGACCTACGAGCAGTACTTC.

The chain combines TRBV5-4 with TRBJ2-1, with TRBD1 as a possible D gene (9 bases). The V and J ends lost 5 bases and 5 bases respectively, with 20 bases between them. The CDR3 is 16 residues long. CDR1 is SGHNT, CDR2 YYREEE, per germline (reference sequence). Written as DNA, the CDR3 is TGTGCCAGCAGGGCCGTAGCGGGACAGGGTAACAATGAGCAGTTCTTC. It encodes CASRAVAGQGNNEQFF.

The chain recombines TRBV28 with TRBJ2-6, with D unresolved. Trimming removed 4 bases at V and 0 bases at J, with 13 bases between. Germline CDR1 and CDR2: MDHEN and SYDVKM. The CDR3 is 17 amino acids. The CDR3 spells CASSSWALTSGANVLTF. CDR3 coding DNA: TGTGCCAGCAGTTCCTGGGCCCTAACCTCTGGGGCCAACGTCCTGACTTTC.

This sequence joins TRBV29-1 and TRBJ1-5; possibly TRBD1 for D (5 bases). The germline V and J ends were trimmed by 5 bases and 4 bases, with 9 bases remaining between them. This CDR3 is 12 amino acids long. Germline V CDR1 and CDR2: SQVTM, ANQGSEA. The CDR3 nucleotides read TGCAGCGTTAAGTGGGGGAATCAGCCCCAGCATTTT. Residues: CSVKWGNQPQHF. Supplemented by reference TRBV29-1 and TRBJ1-5, the full variable domain reads SAVISQKPSRDICQRGTSLTIQCQVDSQVTMMFWYRQQPGQSLTLIATANQGSEATYESGFVIDKFPISRPNLTFSTLTVSNMSPEDSSIYLCSVKWGNQPQHFGDGTRLSIL.

Regarding this clone: Other nucleotide sequences from this sample produce the same CDR3. This chain connects TRBV11-3 to TRBJ2-7; the D gene is possibly TRBD1 (6 bases). This CDR3 comprises 12 residues. Germline lookup yields CDR1 SGHNT and CDR2 YENEEA. Trimming removed 0 bases at V and 7 bases at J, with 7 bases between. Here the CDR3 reads CASSLDRGEQYF. For the CDR3, the DNA is TGTGCCAGCAGCTTAGATAGGGGGGAGCAGTACTTC.

This sequence joins TRBV19 and TRBJ1-2, with D maybe TRBD1 (5 bases). The CDR3 totals 17 residues. The ends were cut back, 5 bases at V and 4 bases at J, with 23 bases in the middle. Germline V gives CDR1 LNHDA, CDR2 SQIVND (reference sequence). CDR3 coding DNA: TGTGCCAGTAGTCCAACCCCGGGACTCCCGAGGCTCTATGGCTACACCTTC. It codes for CASSPTPGLPRLYGYTF.